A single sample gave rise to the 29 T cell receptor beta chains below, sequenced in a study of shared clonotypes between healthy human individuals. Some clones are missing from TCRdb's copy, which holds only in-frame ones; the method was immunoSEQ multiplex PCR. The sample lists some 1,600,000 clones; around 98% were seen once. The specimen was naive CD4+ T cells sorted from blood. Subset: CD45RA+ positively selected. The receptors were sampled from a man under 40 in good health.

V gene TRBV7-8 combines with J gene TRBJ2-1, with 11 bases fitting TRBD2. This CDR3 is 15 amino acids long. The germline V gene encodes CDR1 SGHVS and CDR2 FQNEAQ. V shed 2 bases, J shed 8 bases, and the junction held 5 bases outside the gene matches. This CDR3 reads CASSLTSGRGHEQFF. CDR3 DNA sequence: TGTGCCAGCAGCTTAACTAGCGGGAGAGGGCATGAGCAGTTCTTC.

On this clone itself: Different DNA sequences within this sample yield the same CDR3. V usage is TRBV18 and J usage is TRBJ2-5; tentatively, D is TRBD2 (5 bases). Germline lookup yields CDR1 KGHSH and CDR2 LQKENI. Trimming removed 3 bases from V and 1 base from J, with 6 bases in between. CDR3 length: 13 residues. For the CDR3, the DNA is TGTGCCAGCTCACCGACTACCCAAGAGACCCAGTACTTC. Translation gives CASSPTTQETQYF.

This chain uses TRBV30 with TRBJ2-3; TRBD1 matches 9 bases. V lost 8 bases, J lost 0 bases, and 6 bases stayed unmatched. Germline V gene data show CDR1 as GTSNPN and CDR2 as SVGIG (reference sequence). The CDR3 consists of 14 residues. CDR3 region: CAGNRGLSTDTQYF. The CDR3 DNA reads TGTGCCGGCAACAGGGGGCTGAGCACAGATACGCAGTATTTT.

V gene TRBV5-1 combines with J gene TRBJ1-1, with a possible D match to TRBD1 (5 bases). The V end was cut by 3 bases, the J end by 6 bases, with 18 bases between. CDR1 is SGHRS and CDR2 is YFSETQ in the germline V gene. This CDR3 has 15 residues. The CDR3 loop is CASSSQLQETAEAFF. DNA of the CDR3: TGCGCCAGCAGCTCCCAACTACAGGAAACCGCTGAAGCTTTCTTT.

DNA for the CDR3: TGTGCCAGCAGCCAGAGCGGGTCACCCCCCGAGCAGTACTTC. Protein: CASSQSGSPPEQYF. This chain joins TRBV4-2 and TRBJ2-7; maybe TRBD2 (6 bases). Germline V gene lookup returns CDR1 LGHNA and CDR2 YNFKEQ. Trimming cost V 3 bases and J 6 bases, with 15 bases left between them. The CDR3 is 14 residues long.

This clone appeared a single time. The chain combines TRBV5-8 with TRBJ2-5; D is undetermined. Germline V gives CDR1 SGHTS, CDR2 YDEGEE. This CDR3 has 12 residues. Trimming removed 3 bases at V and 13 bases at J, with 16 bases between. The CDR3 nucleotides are TGTGCCAGCAGCTACCAGAGACTCGTACCGTACTTC. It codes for CASSYQRLVPYF.

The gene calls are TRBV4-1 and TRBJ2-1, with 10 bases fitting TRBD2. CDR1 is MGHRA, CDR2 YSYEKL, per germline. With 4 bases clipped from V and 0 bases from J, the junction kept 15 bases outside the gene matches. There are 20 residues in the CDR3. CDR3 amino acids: CASSPPGGSGRMSSYNEQFF. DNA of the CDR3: TGCGCCAGCAGCCCTCCGGGGGGTAGCGGGAGGATGAGCTCCTACAATGAGCAGTTCTTC.

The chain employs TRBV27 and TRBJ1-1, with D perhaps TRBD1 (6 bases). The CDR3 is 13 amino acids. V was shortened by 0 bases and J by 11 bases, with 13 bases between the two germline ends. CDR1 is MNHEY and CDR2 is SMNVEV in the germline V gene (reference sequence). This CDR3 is CASSLSGGRGAFF. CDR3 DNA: TGTGCCAGCAGTTTATCGGGGGGAAGGGGGGCTTTCTTT.

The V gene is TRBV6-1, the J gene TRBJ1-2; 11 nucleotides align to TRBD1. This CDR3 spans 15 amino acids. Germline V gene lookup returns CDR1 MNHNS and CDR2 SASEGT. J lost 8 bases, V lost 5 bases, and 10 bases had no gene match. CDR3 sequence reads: CASSPHPGQGGGYTF. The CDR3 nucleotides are TGTGCCAGCAGTCCGCATCCGGGACAGGGGGGCGGCTACACCTTC.

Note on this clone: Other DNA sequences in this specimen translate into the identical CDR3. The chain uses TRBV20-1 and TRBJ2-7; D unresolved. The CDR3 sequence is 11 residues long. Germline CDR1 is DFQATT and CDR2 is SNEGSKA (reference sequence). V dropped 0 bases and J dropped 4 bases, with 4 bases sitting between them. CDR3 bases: TGCAGTGCTAGAGATTTGTACGAGCAGTACTTC. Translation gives CSARDLYEQYF.

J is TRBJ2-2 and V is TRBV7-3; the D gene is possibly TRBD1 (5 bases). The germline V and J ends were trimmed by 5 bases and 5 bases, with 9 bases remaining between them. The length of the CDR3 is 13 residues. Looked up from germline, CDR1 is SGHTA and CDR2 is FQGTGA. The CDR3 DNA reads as TGTGCCAGCAGCCGCAGGGAAACCGGGGAGCTGTTTTTT. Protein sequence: CASSRRETGELFF.

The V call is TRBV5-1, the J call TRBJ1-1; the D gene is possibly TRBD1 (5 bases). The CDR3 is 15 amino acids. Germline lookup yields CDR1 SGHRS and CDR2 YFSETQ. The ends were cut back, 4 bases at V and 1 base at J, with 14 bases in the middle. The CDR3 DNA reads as TGCGCCAGCAGCCCGGGGGGACCACCGAACACTGAAGCTTTCTTT. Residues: CASSPGGPPNTEAFF.

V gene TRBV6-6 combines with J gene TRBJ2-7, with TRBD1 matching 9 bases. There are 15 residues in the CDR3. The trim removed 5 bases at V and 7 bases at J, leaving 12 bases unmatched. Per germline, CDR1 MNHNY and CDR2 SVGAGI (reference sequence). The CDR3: CASSGPGQGLEEQYF. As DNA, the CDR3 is TGTGCCAGCAGTGGGCCGGGACAGGGCCTGGAGGAGCAGTACTTC.

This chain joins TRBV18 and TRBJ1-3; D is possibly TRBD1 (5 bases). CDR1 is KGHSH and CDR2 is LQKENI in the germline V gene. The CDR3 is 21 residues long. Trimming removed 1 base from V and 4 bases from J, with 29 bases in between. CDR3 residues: CASSPLPFDYSTAPAGNTIYF. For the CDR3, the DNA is TGTGCCAGCTCACCACTCCCCTTCGATTATTCGACAGCCCCGGCAGGAAACACCATATATTTT.

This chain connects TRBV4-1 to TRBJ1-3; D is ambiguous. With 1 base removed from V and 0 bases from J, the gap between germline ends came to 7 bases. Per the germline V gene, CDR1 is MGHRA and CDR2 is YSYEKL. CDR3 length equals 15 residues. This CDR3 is CASSQAPLSGNTIYF. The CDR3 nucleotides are TGCGCCAGCAGCCAAGCGCCCCTCTCTGGAAACACCATATATTTT.

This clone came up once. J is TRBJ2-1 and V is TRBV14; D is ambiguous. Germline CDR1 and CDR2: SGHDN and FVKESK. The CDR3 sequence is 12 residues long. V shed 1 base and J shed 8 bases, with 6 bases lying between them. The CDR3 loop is CASSQVWDEQFF. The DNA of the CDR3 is TGTGCCAGCAGCCAAGTGTGGGATGAGCAGTTCTTC.

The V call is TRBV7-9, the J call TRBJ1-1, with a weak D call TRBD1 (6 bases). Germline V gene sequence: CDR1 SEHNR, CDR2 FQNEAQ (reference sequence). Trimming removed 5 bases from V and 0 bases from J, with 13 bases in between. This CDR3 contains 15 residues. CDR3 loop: CASSHPTGVNTEAFF. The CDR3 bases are TGTGCCAGCAGCCATCCGACAGGAGTGAACACTGAAGCTTTCTTT. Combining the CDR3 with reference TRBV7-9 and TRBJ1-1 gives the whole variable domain DTGVSQNPRHKITKRGQNVTFRCDPISEHNRLYWYRQTLGQGPEFLTYFQNEAQLEKSRLLSDRFSAERPKGSFSTLEIQRTEQGDSAMYLCASSHPTGVNTEAFFGQGTRLTVV.

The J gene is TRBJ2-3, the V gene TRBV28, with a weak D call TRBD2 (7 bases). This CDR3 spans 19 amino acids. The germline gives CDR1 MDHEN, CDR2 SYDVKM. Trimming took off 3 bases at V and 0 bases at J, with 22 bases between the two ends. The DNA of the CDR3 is TGTGCCAGCAGTTTCCCGGACAGCCGGGGGGATCCTAGCACAGATACGCAGTATTTT. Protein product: CASSFPDSRGDPSTDTQYF.

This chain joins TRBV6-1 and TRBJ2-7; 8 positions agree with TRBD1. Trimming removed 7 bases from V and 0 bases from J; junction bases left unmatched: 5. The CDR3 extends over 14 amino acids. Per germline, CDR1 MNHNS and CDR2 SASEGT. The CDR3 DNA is TGTGCCAGCATATGGACAGGGCGCTCCTACGAGCAGTACTTC. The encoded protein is CASIWTGRSYEQYF.

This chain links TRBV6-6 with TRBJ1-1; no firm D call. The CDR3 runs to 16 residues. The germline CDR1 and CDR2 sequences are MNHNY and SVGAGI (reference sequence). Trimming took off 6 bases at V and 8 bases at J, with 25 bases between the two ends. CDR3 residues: CASRSEWAQHPPEAFF. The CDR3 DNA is TGTGCCAGCAGATCGGAGTGGGCCCAACACCCTCCCGAAGCTTTCTTT.

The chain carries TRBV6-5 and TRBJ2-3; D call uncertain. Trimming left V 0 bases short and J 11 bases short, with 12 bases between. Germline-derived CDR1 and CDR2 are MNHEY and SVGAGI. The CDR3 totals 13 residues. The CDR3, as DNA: TGTGCCAGCAGTTACTCGAGGCAGGATCGGCAGTATTTT. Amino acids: CASSYSRQDRQYF.

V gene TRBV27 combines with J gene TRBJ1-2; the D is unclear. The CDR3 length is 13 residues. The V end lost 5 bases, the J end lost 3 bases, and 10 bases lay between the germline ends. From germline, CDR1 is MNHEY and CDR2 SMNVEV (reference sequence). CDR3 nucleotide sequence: TGTGCCAGCAGTCCGGGGTGGGACTATGGCTACACCTTC. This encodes CASSPGWDYGYTF.

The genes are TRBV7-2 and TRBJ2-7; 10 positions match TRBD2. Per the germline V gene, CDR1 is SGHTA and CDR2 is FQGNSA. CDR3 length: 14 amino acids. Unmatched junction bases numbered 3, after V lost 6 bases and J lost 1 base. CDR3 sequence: CASRRLAGSYEQYF. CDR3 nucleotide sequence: TGTGCCAGCAGAAGACTAGCGGGTTCCTACGAGCAGTACTTC.

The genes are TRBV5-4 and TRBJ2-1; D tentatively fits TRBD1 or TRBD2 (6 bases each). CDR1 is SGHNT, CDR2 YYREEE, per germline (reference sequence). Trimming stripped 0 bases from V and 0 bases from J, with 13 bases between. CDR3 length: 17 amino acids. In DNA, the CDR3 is TGTGCCAGCAGCTTGGGGGGGGCTAGCGCCTCCTACAATGAGCAGTTCTTC. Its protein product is CASSLGGASASYNEQFF.

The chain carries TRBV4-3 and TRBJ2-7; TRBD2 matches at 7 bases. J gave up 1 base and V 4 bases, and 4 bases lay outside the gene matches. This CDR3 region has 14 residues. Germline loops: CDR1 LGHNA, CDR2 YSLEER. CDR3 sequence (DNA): TGCGCCAGCAGCCGCGAGCGGGAATCCTACGAGCAGTACTTC. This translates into CASSRERESYEQYF.

The CDR3 nucleotides are TGTGCCAGCAGCCCAGACCGCGGACGCATTGACAATGAGCAGTTCTTC. This codes for CASSPDRGRIDNEQFF. J is TRBJ2-1 and V is TRBV14; D remains ambiguous. The CDR3 is 16 residues long. The V end lost 4 bases, the J end lost 5 bases, and 18 bases lay between the germline ends. Germline V gives CDR1 SGHDN, CDR2 FVKESK.

The CDR3 DNA is TGCGCCAGCAGCTTGGCTCTTGCGGGAGAACGAGATGAGCAGTTCTTC. Its translation: CASSLALAGERDEQFF. The genes are TRBV5-1 and TRBJ2-1; the match to TRBD2 covers 7 bases. V gave up 0 bases and J gave up 8 bases; unmatched junction bases: 11. The CDR3 runs to 16 residues. Per germline, CDR1 SGHRS and CDR2 YFSETQ.

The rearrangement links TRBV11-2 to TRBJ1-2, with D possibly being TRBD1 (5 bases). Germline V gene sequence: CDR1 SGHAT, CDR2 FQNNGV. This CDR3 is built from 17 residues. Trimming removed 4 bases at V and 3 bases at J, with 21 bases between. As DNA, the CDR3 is TGTGCCAGCAGCTCAATAGCCGGGACGCTTTCTGACTATGGCTACACCTTC. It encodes CASSSIAGTLSDYGYTF.

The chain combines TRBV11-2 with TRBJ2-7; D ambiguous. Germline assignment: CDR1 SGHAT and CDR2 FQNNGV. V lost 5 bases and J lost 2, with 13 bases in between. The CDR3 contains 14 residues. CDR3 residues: CASSVSGTAYEQYF. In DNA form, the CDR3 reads TGTGCCAGCAGCGTCTCAGGTACTGCCTACGAGCAGTACTTC.